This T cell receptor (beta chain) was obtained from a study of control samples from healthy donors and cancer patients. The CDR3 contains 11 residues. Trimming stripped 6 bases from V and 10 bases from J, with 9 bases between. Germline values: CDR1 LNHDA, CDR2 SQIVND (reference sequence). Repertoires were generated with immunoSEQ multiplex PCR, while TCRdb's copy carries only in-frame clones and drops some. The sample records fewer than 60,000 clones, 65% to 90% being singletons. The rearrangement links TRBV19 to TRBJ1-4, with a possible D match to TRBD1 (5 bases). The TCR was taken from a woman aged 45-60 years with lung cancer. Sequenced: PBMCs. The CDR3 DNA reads TGTGCCAGTAGATTCGGGGGAAAACTGTTTTTT. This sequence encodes CASRFGGKLFF. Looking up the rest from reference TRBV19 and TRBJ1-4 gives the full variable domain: DGGITQSPKYLFRKEGQNVTLSCEQNLNHDAMYWYRQDPGQGLRLIYYSQIVNDFQKGDIAEGYSVSREKKESFPLTVTSAQKNPTAFYLCASRFGGKLFFGSGTQLSVL.